Described below is a single T cell receptor (beta chain) sequence and its context. The target antigen is unknown. There are 14 residues in the CDR3. V was pared by 4 bases and J by 3 bases, with 13 bases between. CDR1 is ENHRY and CDR2 is SYGVKD in the germline V gene. The data were obtained in a study of blood T cells in healthy people across ages. General study results and limits: Long-lived donors exceeded aged donors in naive CD4+ cells and diversity. There was no known CMV status for donors, so expanded clonotype changes were possibly confounded. Unsorted PBMCs prevented conclusive naive versus antigen-experienced comparison.

The authors ran a second PCR of about 6 to 12 cycles using a sample-barcoded 5' primer and a J-beta primer mix. Via MiXCR, TCRdb re-called the 5' RACE reads, giving one row per CDR3 protein. Here the sample spans fewer than 2,000,000 distinct CDR3 sequences, around 40% being singletons. The sequence came from a human donor in good health. This chain links TRBV10-3 with TRBJ2-7; a possible D gene is TRBD1 (7 bases). Material for sequencing was blood. The CDR3, as DNA: TGTGCCATCAGTGCGGAGGGACAGCTCTACGAGCAGTACTTC. Translation gives CAISAEGQLYEQYF.